Listed below are T cell receptor beta chains from one sample, sequenced in a study of blood T cells in healthy people across ages. Via MiXCR, TCRdb re-called the 5' RACE reads, giving one row per CDR3 protein. The table lists 650,000 to 1,000,000 distinct CDR3 sequences, 46% of them singletons, with approximately 18% in the top ten. The sequenced sample consisted of blood. Source of these receptors: an older man in good health. CDR3s include the opening cysteine and the closing phenylalanine or tryptophan. D genes are given only for firm matches. Clone size appears in some rows only: once, few, many, or a class for an expanded clone.

clone_size: few; v_call: TRBV20-1; j_call: TRBJ2-5; d_call: TRBD2; cdr3_aa: CSARDQRGIETQYF; cdr3_nt: TGCAGTGCTAGAGATCAGCGGGGGATAGAGACCCAGTACTTC
clone_size: -; v_call: TRBV27; j_call: TRBJ2-1; d_call: -; cdr3_aa: CASNRVGVNNEQFF; cdr3_nt: TGTGCCAGCAACAGGGTAGGGGTTAACAATGAGCAGTTCTTC
clone_size: many; v_call: TRBV20-1; j_call: TRBJ2-5; d_call: -; cdr3_aa: CSARDPNGQETQYF; cdr3_nt: TGCAGTGCTAGGGACCCCAATGGCCAAGAGACCCAGTACTTC
clone_size: few; v_call: TRBV12-3/TRBV12-4; j_call: TRBJ2-5; d_call: -; cdr3_aa: CASSLTSGVAETQYF; cdr3_nt: TGTGCCAGCAGTTTGACATCTGGGGTCGCAGAGACCCAGTACTTC
clone_size: few; v_call: TRBV6-1; j_call: TRBJ2-2; d_call: TRBD2; cdr3_aa: CASQGLAGSNTGELFF; cdr3_nt: TGTGCCTCCCAGGGACTAGCGGGATCGAACACCGGGGAGCTGTTTTTT
clone_size: -; v_call: TRBV5-1; j_call: TRBJ1-1; d_call: TRBD1; cdr3_aa: CASSLAQGQANTEAFF; cdr3_nt: TGCGCCAGCAGCTTGGCCCAAGGACAGGCGAACACTGAAGCTTTCTTT
clone_size: many; v_call: TRBV11-2; j_call: TRBJ2-1; d_call: TRBD1; cdr3_aa: CASRKGQSYNEQFF; cdr3_nt: TGTGCCAGCCGTAAGGGACAGTCGTACAATGAGCAGTTCTTC
clone_size: many; v_call: TRBV4-1; j_call: TRBJ2-5; d_call: -; cdr3_aa: CASSQDGDGQYF; cdr3_nt: TGCGCCAGCAGCCAAGATGGGGACGGACAGTACTTC
clone_size: few; v_call: TRBV7-2; j_call: TRBJ2-7; d_call: TRBD2; cdr3_aa: CASSLKGTSNEQYF; cdr3_nt: TGTGCCAGCAGCTTGAAAGGGACTAGCAACGAGCAGTACTTC
clone_size: -; v_call: TRBV7-7; j_call: TRBJ2-5; d_call: -; cdr3_aa: CASSLVLGSMTETQYF; cdr3_nt: TGTGCTAGCAGCTTAGTTCTGGGATCAATGACGGAGACCCAGTACTTC
clone_size: -; v_call: TRBV7-2; j_call: TRBJ2-4; d_call: TRBD1; cdr3_aa: CASSLDRVRDIQYF; cdr3_nt: TGTGCCAGCAGCCTCGACAGGGTACGTGACATTCAGTACTTC
clone_size: -; v_call: TRBV5-1; j_call: TRBJ2-2; d_call: TRBD1; cdr3_aa: CASSPGQGGWGTGELFF; cdr3_nt: TGCGCCAGCAGCCCTGGACAGGGCGGATGGGGCACCGGGGAGCTGTTTTTT
clone_size: -; v_call: TRBV5-5; j_call: TRBJ2-1; d_call: -; cdr3_aa: CASSFPGARDEQFF; cdr3_nt: TGTGCCAGCAGCTTTCCTGGGGCGCGTGATGAGCAGTTCTTC
clone_size: few; v_call: TRBV2; j_call: TRBJ1-4; d_call: -; cdr3_aa: CASNRGTNEKLFF; cdr3_nt: TGTGCCAGCAACAGAGGGACTAATGAAAAACTGTTTTTT
clone_size: -; v_call: TRBV20-1; j_call: TRBJ2-7; d_call: -; cdr3_aa: CSARDVGRDEQYF; cdr3_nt: TGCAGTGCTAGAGATGTCGGTAGGGACGAGCAGTACTTC
clone_size: -; v_call: TRBV19; j_call: TRBJ2-7; d_call: TRBD2; cdr3_aa: CASSKPLLAGSHEQYF; cdr3_nt: TGTGCCAGTAGTAAACCGCTACTAGCGGGATCCCACGAGCAGTACTTC
clone_size: few; v_call: TRBV7-6; j_call: TRBJ2-7; d_call: TRBD1; cdr3_aa: CASSLKGQGGEQYF; cdr3_nt: TGTGCCAGCAGCTTAAAGGGACAGGGTGGAGAGCAGTACTTC
clone_size: few; v_call: TRBV7-8; j_call: TRBJ2-5; d_call: -; cdr3_aa: CASSLSDLRGTQYF; cdr3_nt: TGTGCCAGCAGCTTATCGGACCTTCGGGGGACCCAGTACTTC
clone_size: few; v_call: TRBV20-1; j_call: TRBJ2-1; d_call: TRBD2; cdr3_aa: CSARGLADADEQFF; cdr3_nt: TGCAGTGCTAGGGGACTAGCGGACGCGGATGAGCAGTTCTTC
clone_size: few; v_call: TRBV6-5; j_call: TRBJ1-5; d_call: TRBD1; cdr3_aa: CASSLRGLNQPQHF; cdr3_nt: TGTGCCAGCAGTTTGAGGGGGCTCAATCAGCCCCAGCATTTT
clone_size: -; v_call: TRBV4-2; j_call: TRBJ2-6; d_call: -; cdr3_aa: CASSHSDSSGANVLTF; cdr3_nt: TGTGCCAGCAGCCATTCAGACAGTTCTGGGGCCAACGTCCTGACTTTC
clone_size: -; v_call: TRBV20-1; j_call: TRBJ2-2; d_call: -; cdr3_aa: CSAQDRGTPGTGELFF; cdr3_nt: TGCAGTGCGCAAGACCGGGGGACCCCGGGGACCGGGGAGCTGTTTTTT
clone_size: -; v_call: TRBV28; j_call: TRBJ2-1; d_call: TRBD2; cdr3_aa: CASSSPGLAGVHEQFF; cdr3_nt: TGTGCCAGCAGTTCCCCGGGGCTAGCGGGAGTCCATGAGCAGTTCTTC
clone_size: -; v_call: TRBV11-2; j_call: TRBJ2-5; d_call: TRBD1; cdr3_aa: CASSFDRGPLQYF; cdr3_nt: TGTGCCAGCAGCTTTGACAGGGGGCCGCTGCAGTACTTC
clone_size: -; v_call: TRBV4-1; j_call: TRBJ1-2; d_call: -; cdr3_aa: CASSPLATNGYTF; cdr3_nt: TGCGCCAGCAGCCCATTGGCGACGAATGGCTACACCTTC
clone_size: -; v_call: TRBV5-1; j_call: TRBJ2-1; d_call: -; cdr3_aa: CASSETNSSNEQFF; cdr3_nt: TGCGCCAGCAGTGAGACTAACAGTTCTAATGAGCAGTTCTTC
clone_size: -; v_call: TRBV14; j_call: TRBJ1-4; d_call: TRBD1; cdr3_aa: CASSQERDSVPFF; cdr3_nt: TGTGCCAGCAGCCAAGAAAGGGACAGCGTACCGTTTTTT
clone_size: -; v_call: TRBV28; j_call: TRBJ2-1; d_call: -; cdr3_aa: CASSLSGQDQETQFF; cdr3_nt: TGTGCCAGCAGTTTATCGGGGCAAGACCAAGAGACCCAGTTCTTC
clone_size: -; v_call: TRBV4-1; j_call: TRBJ2-5; d_call: TRBD2; cdr3_aa: CASSQDPGLAGETQYF; cdr3_nt: TGCGCCAGCAGCCAAGATCCGGGGCTAGCGGGAGAGACCCAGTACTTC
clone_size: -; v_call: TRBV3-1; j_call: TRBJ2-3; d_call: -; cdr3_aa: CASSQDLAVSTDTQYF; cdr3_nt: TGTGCCAGCAGCCAAGACCTGGCGGTAAGCACAGATACGCAGTATTTT
clone_size: many; v_call: TRBV7-2; j_call: TRBJ2-5; d_call: -; cdr3_aa: CASSSKGFRASVQETQYF; cdr3_nt: TGTGCCAGCAGCTCAAAAGGTTTCCGAGCTAGTGTACAAGAGACCCAGTACTTC
clone_size: few; v_call: TRBV20-1; j_call: TRBJ2-1; d_call: -; cdr3_aa: CSAASTTSPNEQFF; cdr3_nt: TGCAGTGCTGCCTCTACAACTAGTCCCAATGAGCAGTTCTTC
clone_size: few; v_call: TRBV12-5; j_call: TRBJ2-3; d_call: TRBD2; cdr3_aa: CASGLGAGDTDTQYF; cdr3_nt: TGTGCTAGTGGTTTGGGTGCGGGAGACACAGATACGCAGTATTTT
clone_size: -; v_call: TRBV5-1; j_call: TRBJ2-7; d_call: -; cdr3_aa: CASRTGLDFYEQYF; cdr3_nt: TGCGCCAGCAGGACGGGTTTAGATTTCTACGAGCAGTACTTC
clone_size: few; v_call: TRBV29-1; j_call: TRBJ2-1; d_call: -; cdr3_aa: CSSQEGQNYNEQFF; cdr3_nt: TGCAGCAGCCAGGAGGGACAGAACTACAATGAGCAGTTCTTC
clone_size: many; v_call: TRBV2; j_call: TRBJ2-1; d_call: -; cdr3_aa: CASRGSSYNEQFF; cdr3_nt: TGTGCCAGCAGGGGTTCTAGTTATAATGAGCAGTTCTTC
clone_size: few; v_call: TRBV4-3; j_call: TRBJ2-7; d_call: -; cdr3_aa: CASSRSGLDNEQYF; cdr3_nt: TGCGCCAGCAGCCGATCCGGGCTAGACAACGAGCAGTACTTC
clone_size: -; v_call: TRBV6-2/TRBV6-3; j_call: TRBJ2-7; d_call: TRBD1; cdr3_aa: CASSSITGGSYEQYF; cdr3_nt: TGTGCCAGCAGCTCGATCACAGGGGGCTCCTACGAGCAGTACTTC
clone_size: -; v_call: TRBV6-5; j_call: TRBJ2-5; d_call: -; cdr3_aa: CASSAWGGETQYF; cdr3_nt: TGTGCCAGCAGTGCGTGGGGCGGAGAGACCCAGTACTTC
clone_size: few; v_call: TRBV20-1; j_call: TRBJ2-3; d_call: -; cdr3_aa: CSAVQGTSTDTQYF; cdr3_nt: TGCAGTGCGGTACAAGGAACTAGCACAGATACGCAGTATTTT
clone_size: -; v_call: TRBV14; j_call: TRBJ2-3; d_call: TRBD2; cdr3_aa: CASSHSAGAGTDTQYF; cdr3_nt: TGTGCCAGCAGTCATTCAGCGGGAGCGGGCACAGATACGCAGTATTTT
clone_size: few; v_call: TRBV30; j_call: TRBJ2-1; d_call: -; cdr3_aa: CAWSVFAREQFF; cdr3_nt: TGTGCCTGGAGTGTATTCGCCCGTGAGCAGTTCTTC
clone_size: -; v_call: TRBV18; j_call: TRBJ2-7; d_call: -; cdr3_aa: CASSPSDEQYF; cdr3_nt: TGTGCCAGCTCACCGTCGGACGAGCAGTACTTC
clone_size: -; v_call: TRBV7-3; j_call: TRBJ2-3; d_call: TRBD1; cdr3_aa: CASSFGTGTTDTQYF; cdr3_nt: TGTGCCAGCAGCTTTGGGACAGGGACCACAGATACGCAGTATTTT
clone_size: few; v_call: TRBV20-1; j_call: TRBJ2-7; d_call: -; cdr3_aa: CSARDVGHSYEQYF; cdr3_nt: TGCAGTGCTAGAGACGTGGGACACTCCTACGAGCAGTACTTC